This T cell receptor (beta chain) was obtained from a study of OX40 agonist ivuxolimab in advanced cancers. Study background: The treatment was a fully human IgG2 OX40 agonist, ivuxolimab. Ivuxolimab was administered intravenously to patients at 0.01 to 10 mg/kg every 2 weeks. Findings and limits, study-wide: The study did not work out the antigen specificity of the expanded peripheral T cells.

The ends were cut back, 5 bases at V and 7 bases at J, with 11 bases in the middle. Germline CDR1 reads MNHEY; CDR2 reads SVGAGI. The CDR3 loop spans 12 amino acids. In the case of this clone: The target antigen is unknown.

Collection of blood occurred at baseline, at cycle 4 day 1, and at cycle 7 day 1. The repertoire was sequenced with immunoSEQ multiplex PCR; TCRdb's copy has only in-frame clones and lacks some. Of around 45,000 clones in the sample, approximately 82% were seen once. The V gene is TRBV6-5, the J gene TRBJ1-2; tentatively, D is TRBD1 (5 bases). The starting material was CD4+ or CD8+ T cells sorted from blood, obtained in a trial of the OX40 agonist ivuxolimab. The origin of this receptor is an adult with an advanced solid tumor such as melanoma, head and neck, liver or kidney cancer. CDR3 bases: TGTGCCAGCAGTGGGGGGTCGGTTGGCTACACCTTC. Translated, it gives CASSGGSVGYTF.